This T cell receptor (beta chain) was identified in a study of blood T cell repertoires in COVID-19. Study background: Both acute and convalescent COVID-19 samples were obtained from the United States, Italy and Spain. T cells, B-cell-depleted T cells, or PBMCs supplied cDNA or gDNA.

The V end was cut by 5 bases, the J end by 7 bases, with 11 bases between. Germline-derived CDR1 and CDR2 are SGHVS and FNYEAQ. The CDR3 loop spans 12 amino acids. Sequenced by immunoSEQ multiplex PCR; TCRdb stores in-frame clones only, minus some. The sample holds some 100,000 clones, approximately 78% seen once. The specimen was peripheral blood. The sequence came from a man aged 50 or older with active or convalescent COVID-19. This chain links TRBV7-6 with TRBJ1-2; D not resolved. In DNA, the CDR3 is TGTGCCAGCAGCATGGGTACGGGTGGCTACACCTTC. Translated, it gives CASSMGTGGYTF.